These T cell receptor beta chains were read from a single sample in a study of persistence of HIV-infected CD4 T cells. TCRdb's copy holds only in-frame clones and misses some; the assay was immunoSEQ multiplex PCR. The sample holds 36,000 or so clones, about 81% seen once. No antigen has been identified for these receptors. This material consisted of cultured CD4+ T cells from PBMCs, taken from a patient who received antiretroviral therapy. The receptor set was obtained from an adult with HIV. The donor label of this sample is uncertain. Both conserved end residues are part of each CDR3. Fields, in order: D gene, clone size, V gene, J gene, CDR3 protein, CDR3 DNA. A D gene is named only where the DNA matches it firmly. Some rows have no size entry. The others give once, few or many, or a class for an expanded clone.

>NA|NA|TRBV3-1/TRBV3-2|TRBJ1-6
CASKRGDRDSPLHF
TGTGCCAGCAAGAGGGGCGATAGGGATTCACCCCTCCACTTT
>TRBD1|NA|TRBV7-8|TRBJ1-5
CASSSTGQQPQHF
TGTGCCAGCAGCTCGACAGGGCAACAGCCCCAGCATTTT
>NA|NA|TRBV5-1|TRBJ1-4
CASSLVGAGDEKLFF
TGCGCCAGCAGCTTGGTGGGGGCAGGGGATGAAAAACTGTTTTTT
>TRBD1|NA|TRBV3-1/TRBV3-2|TRBJ2-2
CASSQGLGTGDGGELFF
TGTGCCAGCAGCCAAGGACTAGGGACAGGGGACGGCGGGGAGCTGTTTTTT
>NA|NA|TRBV5-1|TRBJ2-3
CASSSLGLATDTQYF
TGCGCCAGCAGCTCTCTGGGGCTGGCTACAGATACGCAGTATTTT
>NA|few|TRBV4-2|TRBJ1-3
CASSLWTLSSGNTIYF
TGTGCCAGCAGCCTATGGACGTTGAGCTCTGGAAACACCATATATTTT
>NA|NA|TRBV29-1|TRBJ1-1
CSVEQGYTEAFF
TGCAGCGTTGAACAGGGGTACACTGAAGCTTTCTTT
>TRBD1|few|TRBV7-6|TRBJ1-1
CASSLGQGNTEAFF
TGTGCCAGCAGCCTGGGACAGGGGAACACTGAAGCTTTCTTT
>NA|NA|TRBV7-6|TRBJ1-2
CASSLAENYGYTF
TGTGCCAGCAGCTTAGCCGAGAACTATGGCTACACCTTC
>NA|NA|TRBV4-1|TRBJ1-6
CASSQDLPRNSPLHF
TGCGCCAGCAGCCAAGATCTACCCAGAAATTCACCCCTCCACTTT
>NA|NA|TRBV12-3/TRBV12-4|TRBJ1-2
CASSKDGRSYTF
TGTGCCAGCAGCAAGGACGGCCGAAGCTACACCTTC
>TRBD1|NA|TRBV28|TRBJ1-5
CATYGQGGNQPQHF
TGTGCCACCTATGGACAGGGGGGCAATCAGCCCCAGCATTTT
>NA|NA|TRBV6-5|TRBJ2-2
CASHRAITGELFF
TGTGCCAGCCACAGAGCAATCACCGGGGAGCTGTTTTTT
>NA|NA|TRBV30|TRBJ1-2
CAWSKLKGQYYGYTF
TGTGCCTGGAGTAAACTAAAAGGGCAGTACTATGGCTACACCTTC
>NA|NA|TRBV5-4|TRBJ1-1
CASSLDSFSEAFF
TGTGCCAGCAGCCTGGACTCCTTTTCTGAAGCTTTCTTT
>NA|NA|TRBV19|TRBJ2-2
CASSIDGVGELFF
TGTGCCAGTAGTATAGATGGGGTCGGGGAGCTGTTTTTT
>NA|NA|TRBV27|TRBJ2-7
CASSLYSPGQTYEQYF
TGTGCCAGCAGTTTATACTCGCCGGGACAAACCTACGAGCAGTACTTC
>TRBD1|NA|TRBV5-1|TRBJ2-3
CASSWDSSTDTQYF
TGCGCCAGCAGCTGGGACAGTTCCACAGATACGCAGTATTTT
>NA|once|TRBV2|TRBJ1-3
CASSESTGRRNTIYF
TGTGCCAGCAGTGAATCGACAGGCCGGAGAAACACCATATATTTT
>NA|NA|TRBV11-3|TRBJ2-2
CASSLNTGELFF
TGTGCCAGCAGCTTGAACACCGGGGAGCTGTTTTTT
>NA|NA|TRBV5-1|TRBJ1-4
CASSLDRPATNEKLFF
TGCGCCAGCAGCTTGGATCGACCCGCAACTAATGAAAAACTGTTTTTT
>NA|NA|TRBV6-5|TRBJ1-3
CASRLGNTIYF
TGTGCCAGCAGGTTGGGGAACACCATATATTTT
>NA|NA|TRBV12-3/TRBV12-4|TRBJ2-7
CASSGGRGQYF
TGTGCCAGCAGTGGGGGGCGCGGGCAGTACTTC
>NA|NA|TRBV6-1|TRBJ2-6
CASSEFGTGANVLTF
TGTGCCAGCAGTGAATTCGGGACGGGGGCCAACGTCCTGACTTTC
>TRBD2|NA|TRBV7-3|TRBJ2-1
CASSSSGGAANEQFF
TGTGCCAGCAGCTCCAGCGGGGGGGCCGCGAATGAGCAGTTCTTC
>NA|few|TRBV29-1|TRBJ1-6
CSVAGAVGSPLHF
TGCAGCGTTGCAGGGGCGGTCGGTTCACCCCTCCACTTT
>NA|NA|TRBV12-3/TRBV12-4|TRBJ1-2
CASSFTDYGYTF
TGTGCCAGCAGTTTCACTGATTATGGCTACACCTTC
>NA|NA|TRBV9|TRBJ1-1
CASSAQPSTDEAFF
TGTGCCAGCAGCGCCCAGCCTTCGACAGATGAAGCTTTCTTT
>NA|NA|TRBV5-1|TRBJ2-2
CASSLGGLANTGELFF
TGCGCCAGCAGCTTAGGCGGCCTCGCGAACACCGGGGAGCTGTTTTTT
>NA|NA|TRBV28|TRBJ1-6
CAHATGLSPLHF
TGTGCCCACGCGACAGGTCTTTCACCCCTCCACTTT
>NA|NA|TRBV5-1|TRBJ2-1
CASTWGSSYNEQFF
TGCGCCAGCACTTGGGGGAGCTCCTACAATGAGCAGTTCTTC
>TRBD2|NA|TRBV2|TRBJ2-2
CATYSGRNTGELFF
TGTGCCACCTATAGCGGGAGAAACACCGGGGAGCTGTTTTTT
>NA|NA|TRBV6-1|TRBJ1-1
CASSEARAHTEAFF
TGTGCCAGCAGTGAAGCGCGGGCCCACACTGAAGCTTTCTTT
>TRBD2|once|TRBV3-1/TRBV3-2|TRBJ2-1
CASSPPGLAWNEQFF
TGTGCCAGCAGCCCTCCAGGACTAGCGTGGAATGAGCAGTTCTTC
>TRBD2|NA|TRBV7-9|TRBJ2-3
CASSPSGGFSTDTQYF
TGTGCCAGCAGCCCAAGCGGGGGGTTTAGCACAGATACGCAGTATTTT
>NA|NA|TRBV5-1|TRBJ1-1
CASSRTGLNTEAFF
TGCGCCAGCAGCCGTACAGGCCTGAACACTGAAGCTTTCTTT
>NA|NA|TRBV6-1|TRBJ2-4
CASSEGGAELAKNIQYF
TGTGCCAGCAGTGAAGGAGGGGCAGAACTAGCCAAAAACATTCAGTACTTC
>NA|NA|TRBV12-5|TRBJ2-5
CASGYETGGETQYF
TGTGCTAGTGGTTACGAGACAGGTGGAGAGACCCAGTACTTC
>TRBD1|NA|TRBV4-1|TRBJ2-4
CASSQGPGQGNIQYF
TGCGCCAGCAGCCAGGGTCCGGGACAGGGCAACATTCAGTACTTC
>NA|NA|TRBV6-1|TRBJ2-5
CASSETGKSTGETQYF
TGTGCCAGCAGTGAAACCGGCAAAAGTACCGGAGAGACCCAGTACTTC
>NA|NA|TRBV4-2|TRBJ2-7
CASSLSSGPIGYEQYF
TGTGCCAGCAGCCTCAGTTCGGGACCGATCGGGTACGAGCAGTACTTC
>NA|NA|TRBV5-1|TRBJ1-1
CASSLGLADEAFF
TGCGCCAGCAGCTTGGGCCTAGCCGATGAAGCTTTCTTT